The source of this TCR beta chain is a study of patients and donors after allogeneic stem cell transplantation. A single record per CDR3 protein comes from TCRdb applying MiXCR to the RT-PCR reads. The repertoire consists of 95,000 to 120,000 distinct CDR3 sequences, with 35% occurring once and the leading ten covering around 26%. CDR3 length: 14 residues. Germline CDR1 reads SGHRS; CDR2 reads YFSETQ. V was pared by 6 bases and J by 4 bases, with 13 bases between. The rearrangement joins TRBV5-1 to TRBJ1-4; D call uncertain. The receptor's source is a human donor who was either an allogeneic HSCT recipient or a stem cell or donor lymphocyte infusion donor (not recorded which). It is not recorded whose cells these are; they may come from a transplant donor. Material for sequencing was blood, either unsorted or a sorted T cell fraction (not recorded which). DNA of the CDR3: TGCGCCAGCACCCGCTCCGGGGTTAATGAAAAACTGTTTTTT. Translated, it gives CASTRSGVNEKLFF.